What follows are 12 T cell receptor beta chains derived from one specimen sequenced in a study of shared clonotypes between healthy human individuals. Generated by immunoSEQ multiplex PCR, the TCRdb table keeps only in-frame clones and is missing some. This sample carries 2 million to 2.5 million clones, over 85% of them seen once, and the ten largest clones take 0.39%. Sequenced material: naive CD4+ T cells from PBMCs. As for subset: CD45RA+ positively selected. These receptors were taken from a man between 18 and 35 years old in good health. Some clones in this sample may be carry-over from other donors' samples.

The CDR3 DNA reads as TGTGCCAGCAGCTTACGGACAGGGGTAACCGGGGAGCTGTTTTTT. Amino acid sequence: CASSLRTGVTGELFF. The V gene is TRBV7-9, the J gene TRBJ2-2; TRBD1 matches 9 bases. The V gene end was trimmed by 2 bases and the J gene end by 5 bases; junction bases not matched to a gene: 3. The germline V gene has CDR1 SEHNR and CDR2 FQNEAQ (reference sequence). This CDR3 spans 15 amino acids.

This clone was seen a handful of times. The rearrangement uses TRBV7-9 and TRBJ2-1, with 14 bases that match TRBD2. V gave up 5 bases and J gave up 8 bases; unmatched junction bases: 5. The V gene's germline CDR1 is SEHNR and CDR2 FQNEAQ (reference sequence). The CDR3 length is 15 residues. CDR3 DNA sequence: TGTGCCAGCAGCCCCGGGACTAGCGGGAGTGATGAGCAGTTCTTC. Its protein is CASSPGTSGSDEQFF. Together with reference TRBV7-9 and TRBJ2-1, the CDR3 gives the full variable domain: DTGVSQNPRHKITKRGQNVTFRCDPISEHNRLYWYRQTLGQGPEFLTYFQNEAQLEKSRLLSDRFSAERPKGSFSTLEIQRTEQGDSAMYLCASSPGTSGSDEQFFGPGTRLTVL.

The V gene is TRBV2, the J gene TRBJ2-7, with TRBD2 matching 9 bases. The CDR3 loop spans 15 amino acids. J gave up 2 bases and V 3 bases, and 5 bases lay outside the gene matches. CDR1 and CDR2 (germline): SNHLY, FYNNEI. CDR3 amino acids: CASSEPSGKTYEQYF. The CDR3 nucleotides are TGTGCCAGCAGTGAGCCTAGCGGGAAGACCTACGAGCAGTACTTC.

The rearrangement uses TRBV6-6 and TRBJ2-7; 8 positions agree with TRBD1. V was clipped by 7 bases and J by 5 bases; unmatched bases: 7. CDR1 is MNHNY, CDR2 SVGAGI, per germline (reference sequence). The CDR3 totals 13 residues. This CDR3 reads CASKRTGTHEQYF. The CDR3 region has the DNA TGTGCCAGCAAACGGACAGGGACCCACGAGCAGTACTTC.

The genes are TRBV15 and TRBJ2-1; a possible D gene is TRBD1 (5 bases). V was trimmed by 1 base and J by 6 bases, leaving 16 bases between them. Germline lookup yields CDR1 LNHNV and CDR2 YYDKDF (reference sequence). This CDR3 has 16 residues. The CDR3 DNA reads TGTGCCACCAGCAGAGCTCGACAGATCCCCCCCAATGAGCAGTTCTTC. This sequence encodes CATSRARQIPPNEQFF.

Worth noting for this clone: The identical CDR3 is also encoded by other nucleotide sequences in the sample. The CDR3 loop is CASSGDRPSGANVLTF. As DNA, the CDR3 is TGTGCCAGCAGTGGGGACAGACCCTCTGGGGCCAACGTCCTGACTTTC. The chain links TRBV6-1 to TRBJ2-6, with 7 nucleotides matching TRBD1. The CDR3 covers 16 residues. Trimming removed 4 bases from V and 0 bases from J; junction bases left unmatched: 3. The germline CDR1 and CDR2 sequences are MNHNS and SASEGT.

CDR3 DNA sequence: TGTGCCAGCAGCGTAGAGGGGTGGGCTGGAAACACCATATATTTT. It specifies CASSVEGWAGNTIYF. The rearrangement uses TRBV9 and TRBJ1-3, with D maybe TRBD1 (5 bases). CDR1 SGDLS and CDR2 YYNGEE come from the germline V gene. Trimming shortened V by 0 bases and J by 2 bases, and 9 bases separated the two germline ends. The CDR3 sequence is 15 residues long.

This chain uses TRBV9 with TRBJ1-1; TRBD1 matches at 7 bases. The CDR3 is 15 residues long. Germline V CDR1 and CDR2: SGDLS, YYNGEE. Trimming took 4 bases from V and 1 from J; bases not matched to a gene: 7. The CDR3 bases are TGTGCCAGCAGCCCGCAGGGGGTGCGGAACACTGAAGCTTTCTTT. It translates to CASSPQGVRNTEAFF.

The rearrangement uses TRBV28 and TRBJ1-5, with a possible D match to TRBD1 (5 bases). Germline V gives CDR1 MDHEN, CDR2 SYDVKM. The ends were cut back, 6 bases at V and 6 bases at J, with 9 bases in the middle. This CDR3 comprises 12 residues. In DNA, the CDR3 is TGTGCCAGCAGAAGGGGAATTCAGCCCCAGCATTTT. This gives the protein CASRRGIQPQHF.

The rearrangement joins TRBV7-9 to TRBJ2-2, with D perhaps matching TRBD2 (5 bases). Trimming took 5 bases from V and 2 from J, leaving 15 bases between them. The CDR3 runs to 16 residues. Germline CDR1 is SEHNR and CDR2 is FQNEAQ (reference sequence). The CDR3 loop is CASSPPGRANTGELFF. CDR3 nucleotide sequence: TGTGCCAGCAGCCCTCCTGGGCGGGCTAACACCGGGGAGCTGTTTTTT.

This clone was picked up one time. The same CDR3 can be traced to other DNA sequences in this sample. The V gene is TRBV5-1, the J gene TRBJ2-2; a possible D gene is TRBD1 (5 bases). The V gene lost 0 bases and the J gene lost 2 bases, with 8 bases spanning the gap. Germline V gene lookup returns CDR1 SGHRS and CDR2 YFSETQ. The CDR3 spans 15 residues. CDR3 DNA sequence: TGCGCCAGCAGCTTGGACAGGCTCAACACCGGGGAGCTGTTTTTT. Translation gives CASSLDRLNTGELFF.

V gene TRBV18 combines with J gene TRBJ2-2, with D unclear. This CDR3 has 13 residues. Deletions cut 6 bases from V and 5 bases from J, with 10 bases between. Germline V gene sequence: CDR1 KGHSH, CDR2 LQKENI. The DNA of the CDR3 is TGTGCCAGCTCTCCAACTCAGACCGGGGAGCTGTTTTTT. This gives the protein CASSPTQTGELFF.